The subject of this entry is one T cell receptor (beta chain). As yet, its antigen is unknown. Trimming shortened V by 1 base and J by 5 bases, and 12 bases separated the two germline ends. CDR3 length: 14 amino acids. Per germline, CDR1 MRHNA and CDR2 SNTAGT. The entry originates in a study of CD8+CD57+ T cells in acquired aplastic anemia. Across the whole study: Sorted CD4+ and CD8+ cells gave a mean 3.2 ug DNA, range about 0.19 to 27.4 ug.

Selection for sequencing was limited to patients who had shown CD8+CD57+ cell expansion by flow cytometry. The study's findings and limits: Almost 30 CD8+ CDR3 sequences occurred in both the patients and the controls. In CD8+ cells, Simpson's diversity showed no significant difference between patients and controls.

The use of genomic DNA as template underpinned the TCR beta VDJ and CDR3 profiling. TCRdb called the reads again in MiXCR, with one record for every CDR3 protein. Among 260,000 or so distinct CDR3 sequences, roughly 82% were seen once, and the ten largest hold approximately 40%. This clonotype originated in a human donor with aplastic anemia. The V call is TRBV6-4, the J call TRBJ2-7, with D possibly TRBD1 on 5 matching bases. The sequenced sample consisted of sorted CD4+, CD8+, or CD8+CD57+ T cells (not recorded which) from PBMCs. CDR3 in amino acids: CASSDLIRAHEQYF. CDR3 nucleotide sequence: TGTGCCAGCAGTGACTTGATCAGGGCCCACGAGCAGTACTTC.